This entry lists 14 T cell receptor beta chains sequenced from one sample in a study of CD8 T cells in Susac syndrome. Reverse transcription of 0.5 to 1 ug RNA was performed with random hexamers. From the immunoSEQ multiplex PCR reads, TCRdb called clonotypes with MiXCR, one entry per CDR3 protein. This table holds about 120,000 distinct CDR3 sequences, 85% to 95% found once. Material: CD4+ T cells from PBMCs. The source of these receptors is a human donor with multiple sclerosis.

This clonotype has only a few counts. The rearrangement uses TRBV5-1 and TRBJ1-4; 8 positions agree with TRBD1. Germline values: CDR1 SGHRS, CDR2 YFSETQ. The junction had 3 bases not matched to a gene; V was cut back by 1 base and J by 4 bases. The CDR3 loop spans 15 amino acids. The CDR3 region is CASSLQDRVNEKLFF. Here the CDR3 DNA reads TGCGCCAGCAGCTTGCAGGACAGGGTTAATGAAAAACTGTTTTTT.

Here the CDR3 DNA reads TGTGCCAGCAGTTACGAGGCTGAGACCGGACAGCGCTATGGCTACACCTTC. Amino acid sequence: CASSYEAETGQRYGYTF. This chain uses TRBV6-5 with TRBJ1-2, with D possibly being TRBD1 (6 bases). The CDR3 contains 17 residues. Trimming took 2 bases from V and 4 from J, leaving 20 bases between them. Looked up from germline, CDR1 is MNHEY and CDR2 is SVGAGI.

This clonotype was counted only a few times. CDR3 coding DNA: TGTGCCAGCGGCCAAGTCGGGGCAGAGGTTGGGGAGCAGTACTTC. The encoded protein is CASGQVGAEVGEQYF. V usage is TRBV28 and J usage is TRBJ2-7; D tentatively reads TRBD1 or TRBD2 (5 bases each). The V end was cut by 8 bases, the J end by 7 bases, with 24 bases between. CDR3 size: 15 residues. Looked up from germline, CDR1 is MDHEN and CDR2 is SYDVKM.

CDR3 in DNA: TGTGCCAGCAGCCCCATGGCAGGGAAAAACGAGCAGTACTTC. This sequence encodes CASSPMAGKNEQYF. This sequence joins TRBV3-1 and TRBJ2-7; perhaps TRBD1 as D (5 bases). There are 14 residues in the CDR3. Germline loops: CDR1 LGHDT, CDR2 YNNKEL (reference sequence). V gave up 4 bases and J gave up 5 bases, with 15 bases separating them.

This clonotype was seen once. The chain employs TRBV10-3 and TRBJ2-7; 7 nucleotides match TRBD1. The CDR3 runs to 14 residues. Per germline, CDR1 ENHRY and CDR2 SYGVKD. The J segment lost 2 bases and the V segment lost 6 bases, leaving 7 bases of the junction unmatched. For the CDR3, the DNA is TGTGCCATCAGCCTCGGGACAGCAGCCTACGAGCAGTACTTC. Translating gives CAISLGTAAYEQYF.

The chain combines TRBV10-3 with TRBJ2-7; 10 bases are a match to TRBD1. Germline trimming cut 10 bases from V and 5 bases from J; bases unmatched to any gene: 11. CDR3 size: 14 residues. Germline V CDR1 and CDR2: ENHRY, SYGVKD. In nucleotides, the CDR3 is TGTGCCACCATGGAGGGACAGGGGAACAACGAGCAGTACTTC. Translated: CATMEGQGNNEQYF.

This chain connects TRBV12-3 or TRBV12-4 to TRBJ1-6, with D possibly being TRBD1 (6 bases). The ends were cut back, 7 bases at V and 8 bases at J, with 15 bases in the middle. The CDR3 is 14 amino acids. The CDR3 coding sequence is TGTGCCAGCACCCGGACAGCCGAATATTCACCCCTCCACTTT. Translating it yields CASTRTAEYSPLHF.

In this sample, this clonotype turned up once. The V and J genes are TRBV18 and TRBJ2-7; D possibly corresponds to TRBD1 (5 bases). Trimming removed 4 bases at V and 0 bases at J, with 10 bases between. The CDR3 covers 14 residues. The germline gives CDR1 KGHSH, CDR2 LQKENI. The CDR3 DNA reads as TGTGCCAGCTCACGGGGCAGGAGCTCCTACGAGCAGTACTTC. Protein: CASSRGRSSYEQYF.

The chain employs TRBV27 and TRBJ1-6; no firm D call. Germline CDR1 reads MNHEY; CDR2 reads SMNVEV (reference sequence). The CDR3 is made up of 20 amino acids. The V gene lost 5 bases and the J gene lost 0 bases, with 23 bases spanning the gap. CDR3 DNA: TGTGCCAGCAGTCCGATTGGCGGAGGAGCTCCGAGCTCCTATAATTCACCCCTCCACTTT. Residues: CASSPIGGGAPSSYNSPLHF.

This CDR3 reads CSAREGFSEKLFF. The CDR3 coding sequence is TGCAGTGCTAGAGAGGGTTTTAGCGAAAAACTGTTTTTT. J is TRBJ1-4 and V is TRBV20-1; D is ambiguous. CDR3 length equals 13 residues. The V end was cut by 0 bases, the J end by 8 bases, with 10 bases between. Germline V gives CDR1 DFQATT, CDR2 SNEGSKA (reference sequence).

V usage is TRBV15 and J usage is TRBJ2-2, with unresolved D. Germline V lookup: CDR1 LNHNV, CDR2 YYDKDF (reference sequence). The CDR3 is 15 amino acids. With 0 bases removed from V and 4 bases from J, the gap between germline ends came to 9 bases. The CDR3 sequence: CATSRDSGSTGELFF. The CDR3, as DNA: TGTGCCACCAGCAGAGATTCGGGCAGCACCGGGGAGCTGTTTTTT.

The chain employs TRBV3-1 and TRBJ1-5, with TRBD1 matching over 10 bases. Looked up from germline, CDR1 is LGHDT and CDR2 is YNNKEL (reference sequence). This CDR3 contains 15 residues. The trim removed 4 bases at V and 6 bases at J, leaving 6 bases unmatched. The CDR3 DNA reads as TGTGCCAGCAGCCTTGGGACAGGGGCTGGTCAGCCCCAGCATTTT. The encoded protein is CASSLGTGAGQPQHF. The full variable domain, its missing parts supplied by reference TRBV3-1 and TRBJ1-5, is DTAVSQTPKYLVTQMGNDKSIKCEQNLGHDTMYWYKQDSKKFLKIMFSYNNKELIINETVPNRFSPKSPDKAHLNLHINSLELGDSAVYFCASSLGTGAGQPQHFGDGTRLSIL.

V is TRBV4-1 and J is TRBJ1-1; TRBD1 is a possible D gene (6 bases). The CDR3 length is 16 residues. The V end was cut by 4 bases, the J end by 5 bases, with 20 bases between. Germline lookup yields CDR1 MGHRA and CDR2 YSYEKL. The CDR3 DNA is TGCGCCAGCAGCCCCACTCCGGGTGGGGGCAGAACTGAAGCTTTCTTT. It codes for CASSPTPGGGRTEAFF.

CDR3 in amino acids: CASSQVGGLAGNEQFF. In DNA form, the CDR3 reads TGTGCCAGCAGCCAAGTAGGTGGGCTAGCGGGGAATGAGCAGTTCTTC. This chain uses TRBV4-2 with TRBJ2-1; 9 bases map to TRBD2. The CDR3 consists of 16 residues. The V and J ends lost 1 base and 7 bases, in that order; junction bases with no gene match: 8. Germline CDR1 and CDR2: LGHNA and YNFKEQ.